This T cell receptor (beta chain) was found in a study of shared clonotypes between healthy human individuals. General observations from the study: A small donor pool kept down the genetic and exposure-history diversity that was represented. Only blood was sampled, and tissue TCR repertoires likely differ from blood ones.

Donors had no recently reported acute infections or vaccinations and were HIV-negative. With regard to this clone: Its antigen is unknown.

Sequenced by immunoSEQ multiplex PCR; TCRdb stores in-frame clones only, minus some. The sample contains millions of clones, more than 85% of which appear only once. This CDR3 has 16 amino acids. The germline CDR1 and CDR2 sequences are SGHAT and FQNNGV. Trimming took 1 base from V and 2 from J; bases not matched to a gene: 7. The V call is TRBV11-2, the J call TRBJ2-7, with 8 nucleotides matching TRBD2. Material: naive CD4+ T cells from PBMCs. The subset: CD45RA+ positively selected. This clonotype originated in a man aged 18 to 30 in good health. Some clones in this sample may be carry-over from other donors' samples. This CDR3 reads CASSLVAGRAAYEQYF. The DNA for the CDR3 is TGTGCCAGCAGCTTAGTTGCCGGGAGGGCCGCCTACGAGCAGTACTTC.